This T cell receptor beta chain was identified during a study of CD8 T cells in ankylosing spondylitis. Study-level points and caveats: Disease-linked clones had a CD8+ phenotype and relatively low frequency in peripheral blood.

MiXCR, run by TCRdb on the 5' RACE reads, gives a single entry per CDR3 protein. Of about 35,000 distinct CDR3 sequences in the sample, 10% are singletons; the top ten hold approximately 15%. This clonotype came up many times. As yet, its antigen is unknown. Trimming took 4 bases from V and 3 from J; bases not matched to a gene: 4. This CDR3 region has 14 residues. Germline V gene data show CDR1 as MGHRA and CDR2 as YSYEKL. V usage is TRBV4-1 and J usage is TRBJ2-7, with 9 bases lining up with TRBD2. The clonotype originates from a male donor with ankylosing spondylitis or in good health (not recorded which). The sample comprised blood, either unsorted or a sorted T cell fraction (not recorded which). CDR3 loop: CASSLGTSIYEQYF. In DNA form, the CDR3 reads TGCGCCAGCAGCCTCGGGACTAGCATCTACGAGCAGTACTTC.